This TCR beta chain was recorded in a study of T cell repertoires in cytomegalovirus infection. The CDR3 loop spans 12 amino acids. V lost 1 base to trimming and J lost 10 bases, with 9 bases between them. Germline V lookup: CDR1 SGHRS, CDR2 YFSETQ. In TCRdb, the reads were re-called with MiXCR into one record per CDR3 protein. The sample yields 500,000 or so distinct CDR3 sequences, approximately 16% seen once. The sequenced material came from CD8+ T cells from PBMCs. The TCR comes from a human donor in good health (CMV status not recorded). Some clones in this sample may be carry-over from other donors' samples. The chain joins TRBV5-1 to TRBJ2-1; D uncertain. In nucleotides, the CDR3 is TGCGCCAGCAGCTTGAAGGGTATGGAGCAGTTCTTC. Translation gives CASSLKGMEQFF. The full variable domain, with the rest looked up from reference TRBV5-1 and TRBJ2-1, is KAGVTQTPRYLIKTRGQQVTLSCSPISGHRSVSWYQQTPGQGLQFLFEYFSETQRNKGNFPGRFSGRQFSNSRSEMNVSTLELGDSALYLCASSLKGMEQFFGPGTRLTVL.